The 21 T cell receptor beta chains below were found in one sample sequenced in a study of response to subunit inactivated influenza vaccine. Via MiXCR, TCRdb re-called the RT-PCR reads, giving one row per CDR3 protein. The sample lists about 780,000 distinct CDR3 sequences; around a sixth were seen once. Sequences were derived from PBMCs from blood, sampled roughly 5 days after vaccination. These receptors all stem from a man in his fifties or sixties who received an inactivated influenza vaccine.

This clonotype was counted many times. CDR3 nucleotides: TGCGCCAGCAGCCCCACCGCGGGAGATTCGCTTTCGTACTTC. This codes for CASSPTAGDSLSYF. The chain employs TRBV5-1 and TRBJ2-7; TRBD2 aligns across 7 bases. Germline values: CDR1 SGHRS, CDR2 YFSETQ. The trim removed 4 bases at V and 12 bases at J, leaving 16 bases unmatched. This CDR3 is built from 14 residues.

This clonotype was seen a few times. CDR3 bases: TGTGCCAGCAGCTTAAAAACAGGGTTCGCCTATGGCTACACCTTC. Protein product: CASSLKTGFAYGYTF. The chain recombines TRBV7-2 with TRBJ1-2; tentative D call: TRBD1 (6 bases). There are 15 residues in the CDR3. The germline V gene has CDR1 SGHTA and CDR2 FQGNSA. V shed 2 bases and J shed 4 bases, with 14 bases lying between them.

The chain recombines TRBV10-3 with TRBJ1-2; maybe TRBD1 (6 bases). The CDR3 sequence is 15 residues long. V was clipped by 3 bases and J by 8 bases, with 19 bases between them. In germline, CDR1 is ENHRY, CDR2 SYGVKD. The CDR3 DNA reads as TGTGCCATCAGTGAAGGGACACGATCCTATACCGGCTACACCTTC. This codes for CAISEGTRSYTGYTF.

There are many counts of this clonotype. The chain joins TRBV20-1 to TRBJ2-1; TRBD2 matches at 7 bases. CDR3 length equals 11 residues. V lost 7 bases, J lost 5 bases, and 2 bases stayed unmatched. Germline CDR1 is DFQATT and CDR2 is SNEGSKA (reference sequence). CDR3 protein: CSVLADNEQFF. The CDR3 nucleotides are TGCAGTGTTCTAGCGGACAATGAGCAGTTCTTC.

The chain joins TRBV29-1 to TRBJ1-1; weak D call: TRBD1 (5 bases). Germline V CDR1 and CDR2: SQVTM, ANQGSEA. There are 15 residues in the CDR3. Trimming stripped 6 bases from V and 2 bases from J, with 19 bases between. CDR3 residues: CSVTGRLSSNTEAFF. The CDR3 DNA is TGCAGCGTCACGGGACGGCTCAGTTCCAACACTGAAGCTTTCTTT.

This clonotype has only a few counts. The V call is TRBV7-2, the J call TRBJ2-1, with 10 bases matching TRBD2. From germline, CDR1 is SGHTA and CDR2 FQGNSA. Trimming cost V 1 base and J 0 bases; bases outside gene matches: 3. This CDR3 contains 17 residues. Here the CDR3 DNA reads TGTGCCAGCAGCTTAGGTAGACTAGCGGGCTCCTACAATGAGCAGTTCTTC. This sequence encodes CASSLGRLAGSYNEQFF.

This chain joins TRBV29-1 and TRBJ1-2; D uncertain. Per the germline V gene, CDR1 is SQVTM and CDR2 is ANQGSEA. CDR3 length: 10 amino acids. Trimming took off 7 bases at V and 8 bases at J, with 11 bases between the two ends. CDR3 in DNA: TGCAGCGGGTATAATGGGGGCTACACCTTC. Translation gives CSGYNGGYTF.

This clonotype was found a few times. The chain joins TRBV6-1 to TRBJ1-1; no clear D gene. CDR1 MNHNS and CDR2 SASEGT come from the germline V gene. The CDR3 is 11 residues long. With 3 bases removed from V and 8 bases from J, the gap between germline ends came to 7 bases. The CDR3 here is CASSDPEEAFF. Written as DNA, the CDR3 is TGTGCCAGCAGTGATCCGGAAGAAGCTTTCTTT.

The V call is TRBV6-2 or TRBV6-3, the J call TRBJ2-7, with D maybe TRBD1 (6 bases). This CDR3 comprises 16 residues. Trimming removed 5 bases from V and 1 base from J, with 18 bases in between. CDR1 is MNHEY and CDR2 is SVGEGT in the germline V gene. The DNA for the CDR3 is TGTGCCAGCAGTCGCCCAGGGACAACCGCATCCTACGAGCAGTACTTC. Amino acids: CASSRPGTTASYEQYF.

The rearrangement joins TRBV20-1 to TRBJ2-2; D uncertain. The germline V and J ends were trimmed by 0 bases and 3 bases, with 14 bases remaining between them. CDR3 length: 16 residues. Germline CDR1 reads DFQATT; CDR2 reads SNEGSKA (reference sequence). The CDR3 DNA is TGCAGTGCTAGAGATTTAACGCTTTCTTACACCGGGGAGCTGTTTTTT. Translating gives CSARDLTLSYTGELFF.

The genes are TRBV27 and TRBJ1-4, with TRBD1 identical over 8 bases. J was trimmed by 8 bases and V by 2 bases; bases with no gene match: 7. CDR1 and CDR2 from the germline V gene are MNHEY and SMNVEV (reference sequence). CDR3 size: 15 residues. The CDR3 here is CASSLKGQGREKLFF. In DNA, the CDR3 is TGTGCCAGCAGTTTAAAAGGACAGGGAAGGGAAAAACTGTTTTTT.

The rearrangement uses TRBV20-1 and TRBJ2-4; D is possibly TRBD1 (5 bases). The CDR3 has 13 amino acids. With 4 bases removed from V and 3 bases from J, the gap between germline ends came to 10 bases. In germline, CDR1 is DFQATT, CDR2 SNEGSKA (reference sequence). The CDR3 DNA reads as TGCAGTGCTAAGGGGCAGGGCAAAAACATTCAGTACTTC. Translation: CSAKGQGKNIQYF.

CDR3 loop: CASRSRLAGGNEQFF. The CDR3 nucleotides are TGTGCCAGCAGATCCCGACTAGCGGGCGGCAATGAGCAGTTCTTC. The chain is built from TRBV7-9 and TRBJ2-1; 10 positions match TRBD2. CDR3 length equals 15 residues. J was trimmed by 6 bases and V by 6 bases; bases with no gene match: 8. Germline CDR1 SEHNR, CDR2 FQNEAQ (reference sequence).

This chain joins TRBV5-4 and TRBJ2-7; a possible D gene is TRBD2 (6 bases). The CDR3 has 16 residues. V was clipped by 6 bases and J by 0 bases, with 19 bases between them. CDR1 SGHNT and CDR2 YYREEE come from the germline V gene (reference sequence). CDR3 amino acids: CASTRWGGPSSYEQYF. CDR3 DNA sequence: TGTGCCAGCACCCGATGGGGAGGCCCCAGCTCCTACGAGCAGTACTTC.

This clonotype was seen ten or more times. The V gene is TRBV6-4, the J gene TRBJ2-7, with D tentatively TRBD2 (5 bases). Between the trimmed V and J ends, which lost 2 bases and 5 bases, there was a span of 16 bases. CDR3 length: 15 residues. Germline V gives CDR1 MRHNA, CDR2 SNTAGT. The CDR3: CASSDLRLRTDEQYF. The CDR3 DNA follows: TGTGCCAGCAGTGACCTTAGGCTACGGACTGACGAGCAGTACTTC.

This clonotype was recorded a few times. The chain recombines TRBV28 with TRBJ1-1; D gene unclear. The CDR3 is made up of 12 amino acids. Germline lookup yields CDR1 MDHEN and CDR2 SYDVKM. The V end was cut by 7 bases, the J end by 5 bases, with 11 bases between. The CDR3 reads CASNRPGTEAFF. In DNA form, the CDR3 reads TGTGCCAGCAATCGGCCCGGGACTGAAGCTTTCTTT.

The rearrangement links TRBV10-2 to TRBJ2-7, with a tentative D call TRBD2 (5 bases). V gave up 4 bases and J gave up 4 bases, with 14 bases separating them. CDR1 and CDR2 (germline): WSHSY, SAAADI. The CDR3 is 14 residues long. CDR3 in amino acids: CASSVTGLAYEQYF. The CDR3 bases are TGCGCCAGCAGTGTCACTGGGCTAGCTTACGAGCAGTACTTC.

This clonotype was counted at least ten times. The CDR3 DNA follows: TGTGCCACCAGTGATCCTACAGGCGGATGGGCAGATACGCAGTATTTT. It translates to CATSDPTGGWADTQYF. The chain joins TRBV24-1 to TRBJ2-3, with D perhaps matching TRBD1 (5 bases). Looked up from germline, CDR1 is KGHDR and CDR2 is SFDVKD. V dropped 3 bases and J dropped 4 bases, with 16 bases sitting between them. CDR3 length equals 16 residues.

The chain employs TRBV18 and TRBJ2-3; 7 bases align to TRBD1. This CDR3 has 15 amino acids. With V trimmed by 5 bases and J by 1 base, 6 bases remained unmatched. Germline CDR1 reads KGHSH; CDR2 reads LQKENI. The CDR3 region is CASSTTGSGTDTQYF. The CDR3 nucleotides are TGTGCCAGCTCAACGACAGGGTCAGGCACAGATACGCAGTATTTT.

The chain carries TRBV6-1 and TRBJ1-5; possible D gene TRBD1, 6 bases. Trimming pared 5 bases from V and 4 bases from J, leaving 21 bases between. This CDR3 is built from 17 residues. CDR1 and CDR2 from the germline V gene are MNHNS and SASEGT. CDR3 DNA sequence: TGTGCCAGCAGTCTAGAGGGGGGCGGAGAGGGAAATCAGCCCCAGCATTTT. Its protein product is CASSLEGGGEGNQPQHF.

The rearrangement joins TRBV5-5 to TRBJ2-5; D possibly uses TRBD1 or TRBD2 (5 bases each). V lost 1 base, J lost 2 bases, and 9 bases lay in between. CDR1 is SGHKS and CDR2 is YYEKEE in the germline V gene (reference sequence). The CDR3 consists of 14 residues. DNA of the CDR3: TGTGCCAGCAGCTTGCAGGGCGGGCAAGAGACCCAGTACTTC. The encoded protein is CASSLQGGQETQYF. The complete variable domain, with remaining parts taken from reference TRBV5-5 and TRBJ2-5, reads DAGVTQSPTHLIKTRGQQVTLRCSPISGHKSVSWYQQVLGQGPQFIFQYYEKEERGRGNFPDRFSARQFPNYSSELNVNALLLGDSALYLCASSLQGGQETQYFGPGTRLLVL.